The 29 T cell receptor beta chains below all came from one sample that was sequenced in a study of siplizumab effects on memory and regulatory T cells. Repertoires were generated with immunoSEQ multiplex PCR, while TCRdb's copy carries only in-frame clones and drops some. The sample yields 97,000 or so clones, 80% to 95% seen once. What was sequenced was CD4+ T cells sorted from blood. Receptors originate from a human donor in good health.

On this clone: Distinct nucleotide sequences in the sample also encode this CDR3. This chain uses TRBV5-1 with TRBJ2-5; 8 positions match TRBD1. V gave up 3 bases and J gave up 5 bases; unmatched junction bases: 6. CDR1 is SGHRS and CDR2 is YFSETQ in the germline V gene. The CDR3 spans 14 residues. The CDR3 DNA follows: TGCGCCAGCAGCTCTGGACAGGGCCGGGAGACCCAGTACTTC. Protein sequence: CASSSGQGRETQYF.

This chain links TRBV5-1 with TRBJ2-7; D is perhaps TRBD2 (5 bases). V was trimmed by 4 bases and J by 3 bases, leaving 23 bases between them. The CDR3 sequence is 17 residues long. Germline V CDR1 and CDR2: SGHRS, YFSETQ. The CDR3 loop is CASSIVPGTINFYEQYF. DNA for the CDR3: TGCGCCAGCAGCATAGTGCCGGGAACCATTAACTTCTACGAGCAGTACTTC.

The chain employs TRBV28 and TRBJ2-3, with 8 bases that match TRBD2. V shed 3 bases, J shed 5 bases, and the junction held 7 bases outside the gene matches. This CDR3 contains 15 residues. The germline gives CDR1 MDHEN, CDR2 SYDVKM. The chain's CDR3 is CASSFTAGAVDTQYF. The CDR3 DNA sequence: TGTGCCAGCAGTTTCACAGCGGGAGCGGTAGATACGCAGTATTTT.

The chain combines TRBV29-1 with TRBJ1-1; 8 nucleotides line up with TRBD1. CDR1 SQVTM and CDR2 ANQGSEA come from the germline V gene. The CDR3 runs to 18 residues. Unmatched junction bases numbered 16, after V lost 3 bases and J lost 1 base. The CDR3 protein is CSVEPTGEGRIANTEAFF. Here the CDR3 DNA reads TGCAGCGTTGAGCCGACAGGGGAAGGGCGGATTGCGAACACTGAAGCTTTCTTT.

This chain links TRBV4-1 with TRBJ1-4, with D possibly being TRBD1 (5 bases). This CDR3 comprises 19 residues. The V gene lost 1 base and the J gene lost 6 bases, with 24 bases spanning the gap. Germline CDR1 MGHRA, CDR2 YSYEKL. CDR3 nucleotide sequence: TGCGCCAGCAGCCAAGGAATTCTTAGAAGACAGCCGGTTGATGAAAAACTGTTTTTT. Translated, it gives CASSQGILRRQPVDEKLFF.

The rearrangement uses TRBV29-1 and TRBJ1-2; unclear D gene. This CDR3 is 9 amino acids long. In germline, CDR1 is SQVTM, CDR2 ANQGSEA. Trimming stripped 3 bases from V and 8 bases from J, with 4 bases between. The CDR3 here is CSVEEGYTF. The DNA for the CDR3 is TGCAGCGTTGAGGAAGGCTACACCTTC.

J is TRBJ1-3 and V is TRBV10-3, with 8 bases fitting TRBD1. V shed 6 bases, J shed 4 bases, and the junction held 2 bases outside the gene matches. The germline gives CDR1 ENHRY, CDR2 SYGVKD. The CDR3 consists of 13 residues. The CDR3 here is CAIRTGAGNTIYF. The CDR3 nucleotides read TGTGCCATCAGGACAGGGGCGGGAAACACCATATATTTT.

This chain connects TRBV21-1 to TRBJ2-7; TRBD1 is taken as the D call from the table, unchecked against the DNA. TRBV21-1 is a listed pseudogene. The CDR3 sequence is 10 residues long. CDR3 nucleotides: TGTGCCACAACAGGGGTCGAGCAGTACTTC. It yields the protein CATTGVEQYF.

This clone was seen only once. This CDR3 reads CASSSGTSFAGELFF. In DNA, the CDR3 is TGTGCCAGCAGTAGCGGGACTAGTTTTGCCGGGGAGCTGTTTTTT. The J gene is TRBJ2-2, the V gene TRBV6-5; TRBD2 aligns across 8 bases. The CDR3 is 15 amino acids. CDR1 is MNHEY and CDR2 is SVGAGI in the germline V gene. The junction had 8 bases not matched to a gene; V was cut back by 5 bases and J by 6 bases.

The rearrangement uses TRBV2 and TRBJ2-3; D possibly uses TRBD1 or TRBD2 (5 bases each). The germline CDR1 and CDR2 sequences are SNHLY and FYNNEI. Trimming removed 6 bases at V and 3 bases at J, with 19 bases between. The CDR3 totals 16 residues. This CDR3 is CASRWGGGRITDTQYF. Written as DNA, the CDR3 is TGTGCCAGCAGGTGGGGTGGGGGTCGAATTACAGATACGCAGTATTTT.

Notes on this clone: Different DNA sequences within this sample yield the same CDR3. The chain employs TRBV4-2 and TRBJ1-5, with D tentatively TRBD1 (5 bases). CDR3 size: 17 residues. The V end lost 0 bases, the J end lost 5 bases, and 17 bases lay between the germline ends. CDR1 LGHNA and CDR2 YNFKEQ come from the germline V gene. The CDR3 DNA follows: TGTGCCAGCAGCCAAGATATTCTCGGACAAGGCGATCAGCCCCAGCATTTT. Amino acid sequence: CASSQDILGQGDQPQHF.

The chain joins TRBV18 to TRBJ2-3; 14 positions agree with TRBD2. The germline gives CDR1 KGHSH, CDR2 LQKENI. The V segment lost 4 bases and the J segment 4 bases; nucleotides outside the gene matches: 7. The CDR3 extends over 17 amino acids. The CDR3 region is CASSRGTSGSTADTQYF. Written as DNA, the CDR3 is TGTGCCAGCTCACGCGGGACTAGCGGGAGCACTGCAGATACGCAGTATTTT.

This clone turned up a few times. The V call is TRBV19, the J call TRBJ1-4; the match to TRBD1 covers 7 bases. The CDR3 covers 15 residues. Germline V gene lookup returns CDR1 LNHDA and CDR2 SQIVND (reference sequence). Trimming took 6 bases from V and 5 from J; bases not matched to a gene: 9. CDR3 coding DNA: TGTGCCAGTAGGTCCCTCGGAGGGGGCAATGAAAAACTGTTTTTT. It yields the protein CASRSLGGGNEKLFF.

The CDR3 here is CAIRQTGYGYTF. In DNA form, the CDR3 reads TGTGCCATACGACAGACAGGATATGGCTACACCTTC. J is TRBJ1-2 and V is TRBV28; D may be TRBD1 (6 bases). Trimming removed 10 bases from V and 5 bases from J, with 14 bases in between. CDR1 is MDHEN, CDR2 SYDVKM, per germline. This CDR3 spans 12 amino acids.

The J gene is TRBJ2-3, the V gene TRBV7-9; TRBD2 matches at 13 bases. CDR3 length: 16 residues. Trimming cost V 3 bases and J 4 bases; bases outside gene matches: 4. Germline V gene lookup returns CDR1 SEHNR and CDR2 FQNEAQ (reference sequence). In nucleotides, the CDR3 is TGTGCCAGCAGCTTGTGGACTAGCGGGAGTTCAGATACGCAGTATTTT. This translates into CASSLWTSGSSDTQYF.

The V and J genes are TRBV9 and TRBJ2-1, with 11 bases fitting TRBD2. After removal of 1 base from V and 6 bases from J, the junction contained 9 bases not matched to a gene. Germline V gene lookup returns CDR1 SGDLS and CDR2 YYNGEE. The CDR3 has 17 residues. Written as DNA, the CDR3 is TGTGCCAGCAGCGTATCCCTGTTGGGACTAGCGGTCAATGAGCAGTTCTTC. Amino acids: CASSVSLLGLAVNEQFF.

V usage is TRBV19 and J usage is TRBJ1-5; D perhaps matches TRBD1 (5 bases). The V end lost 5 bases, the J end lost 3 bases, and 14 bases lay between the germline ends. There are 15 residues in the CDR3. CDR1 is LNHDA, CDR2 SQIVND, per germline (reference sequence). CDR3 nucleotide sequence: TGTGCCAGTAGTTGGAGGAGGGACCTCAATCAGCCCCAGCATTTT. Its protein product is CASSWRRDLNQPQHF.

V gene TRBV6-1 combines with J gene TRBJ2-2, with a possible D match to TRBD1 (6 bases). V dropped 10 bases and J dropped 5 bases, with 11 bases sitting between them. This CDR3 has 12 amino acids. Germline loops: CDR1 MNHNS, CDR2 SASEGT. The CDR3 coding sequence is TGTGCCACCACTACAGGGACCGGGGAGCTGTTTTTT. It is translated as CATTTGTGELFF.

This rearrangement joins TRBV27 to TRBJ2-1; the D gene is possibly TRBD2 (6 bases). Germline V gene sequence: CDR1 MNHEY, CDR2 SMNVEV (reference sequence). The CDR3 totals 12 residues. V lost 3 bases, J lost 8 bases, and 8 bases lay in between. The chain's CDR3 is CASSLTRHEQFF. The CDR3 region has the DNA TGTGCCAGCAGTTTGACTAGACATGAGCAGTTCTTC.

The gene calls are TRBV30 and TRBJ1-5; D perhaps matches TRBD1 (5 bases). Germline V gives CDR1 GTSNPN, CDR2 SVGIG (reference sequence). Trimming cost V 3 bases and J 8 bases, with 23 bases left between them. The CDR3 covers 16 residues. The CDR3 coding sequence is TGTGCCTGGAGCTCAAAAAAAGAGGCAGCAGGGAAGCCCCAGCATTTT. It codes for CAWSSKKEAAGKPQHF.

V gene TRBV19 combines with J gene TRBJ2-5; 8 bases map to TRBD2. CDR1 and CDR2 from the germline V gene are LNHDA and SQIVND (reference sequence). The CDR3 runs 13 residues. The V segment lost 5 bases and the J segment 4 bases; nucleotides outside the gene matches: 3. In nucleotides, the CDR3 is TGTGCCAGTAGTCCCCTAGCGGGAGAGACCCAGTACTTC. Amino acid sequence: CASSPLAGETQYF.

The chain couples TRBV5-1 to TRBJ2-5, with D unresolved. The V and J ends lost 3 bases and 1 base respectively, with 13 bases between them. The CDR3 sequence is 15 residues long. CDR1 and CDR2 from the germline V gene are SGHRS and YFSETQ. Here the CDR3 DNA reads TGCGCCAGCAGCTCGATACTTAGATCCCAAGAGACCCAGTACTTC. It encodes CASSSILRSQETQYF.

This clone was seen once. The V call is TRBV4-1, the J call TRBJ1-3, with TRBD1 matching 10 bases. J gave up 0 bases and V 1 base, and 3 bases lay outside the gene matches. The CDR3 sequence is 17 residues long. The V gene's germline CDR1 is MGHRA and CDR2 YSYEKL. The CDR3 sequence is CASSQGGQGYSGNTIYF. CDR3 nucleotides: TGCGCCAGCAGCCAAGGGGGACAGGGGTACTCTGGAAACACCATATATTTT.

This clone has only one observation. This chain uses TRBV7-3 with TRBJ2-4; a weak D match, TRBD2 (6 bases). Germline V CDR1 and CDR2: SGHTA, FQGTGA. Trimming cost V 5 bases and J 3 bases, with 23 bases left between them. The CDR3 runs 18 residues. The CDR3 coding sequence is TGTGCCAGCAGCCCCGCCGGGCCCAAAAAGGGAGGCAAAAACATTCAGTACTTC. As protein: CASSPAGPKKGGKNIQYF.

Written as DNA, the CDR3 is TGTGCCAGCTCTCGGGACAGGGGTTACGAGCAGTACTTC. It yields the protein CASSRDRGYEQYF. The rearrangement links TRBV18 to TRBJ2-7; 10 nucleotides agree with TRBD1. Germline CDR1 reads KGHSH; CDR2 reads LQKENI. The CDR3 is 13 amino acids. Germline trimming cut 6 bases from V and 4 bases from J; bases unmatched to any gene: 3.

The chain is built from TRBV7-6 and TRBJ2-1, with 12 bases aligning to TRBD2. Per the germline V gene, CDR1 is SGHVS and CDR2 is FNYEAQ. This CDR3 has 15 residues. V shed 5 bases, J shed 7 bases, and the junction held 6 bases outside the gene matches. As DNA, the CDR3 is TGTGCCAGCAGCCCAGACGGACTAGCGGGAAATGAGCAGTTCTTC. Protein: CASSPDGLAGNEQFF.

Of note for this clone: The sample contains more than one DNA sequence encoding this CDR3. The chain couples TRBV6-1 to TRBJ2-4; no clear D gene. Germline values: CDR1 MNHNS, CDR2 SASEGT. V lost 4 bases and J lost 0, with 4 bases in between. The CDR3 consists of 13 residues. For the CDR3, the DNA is TGTGCCAGCAGTGCGGGAGCCAAAAACATTCAGTACTTC. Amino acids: CASSAGAKNIQYF.

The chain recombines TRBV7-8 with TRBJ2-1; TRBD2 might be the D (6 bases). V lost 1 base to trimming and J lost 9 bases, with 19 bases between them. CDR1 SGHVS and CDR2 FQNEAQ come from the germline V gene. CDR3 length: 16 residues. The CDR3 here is CASSLEGAPGGGEQFF. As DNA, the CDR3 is TGTGCCAGCAGCTTAGAGGGCGCCCCCGGGGGTGGTGAGCAGTTCTTC.

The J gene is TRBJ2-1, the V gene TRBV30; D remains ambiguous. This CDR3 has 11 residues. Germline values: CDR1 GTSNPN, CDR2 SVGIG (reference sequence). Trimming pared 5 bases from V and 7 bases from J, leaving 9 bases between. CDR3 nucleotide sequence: TGTGCCTGGGGACCGTTTAATGAGCAGTTCTTC. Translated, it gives CAWGPFNEQFF.